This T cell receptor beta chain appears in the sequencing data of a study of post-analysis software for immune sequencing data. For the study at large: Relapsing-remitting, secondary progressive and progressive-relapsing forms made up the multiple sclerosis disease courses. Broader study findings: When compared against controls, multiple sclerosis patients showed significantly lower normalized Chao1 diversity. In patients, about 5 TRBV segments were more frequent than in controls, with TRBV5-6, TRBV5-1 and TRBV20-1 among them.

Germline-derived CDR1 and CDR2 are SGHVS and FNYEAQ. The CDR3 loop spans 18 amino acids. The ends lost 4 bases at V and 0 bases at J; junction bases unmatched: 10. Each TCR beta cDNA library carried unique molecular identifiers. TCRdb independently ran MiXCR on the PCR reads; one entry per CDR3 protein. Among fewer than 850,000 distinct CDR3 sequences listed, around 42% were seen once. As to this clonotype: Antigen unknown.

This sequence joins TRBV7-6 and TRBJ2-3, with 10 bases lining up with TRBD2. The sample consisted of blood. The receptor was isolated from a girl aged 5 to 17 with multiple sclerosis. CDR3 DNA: TGTGCCAGCAGCTCCAGCCCGACGACTAGCGGGAGCACAGATACGCAGTATTTT. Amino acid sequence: CASSSSPTTSGSTDTQYF.